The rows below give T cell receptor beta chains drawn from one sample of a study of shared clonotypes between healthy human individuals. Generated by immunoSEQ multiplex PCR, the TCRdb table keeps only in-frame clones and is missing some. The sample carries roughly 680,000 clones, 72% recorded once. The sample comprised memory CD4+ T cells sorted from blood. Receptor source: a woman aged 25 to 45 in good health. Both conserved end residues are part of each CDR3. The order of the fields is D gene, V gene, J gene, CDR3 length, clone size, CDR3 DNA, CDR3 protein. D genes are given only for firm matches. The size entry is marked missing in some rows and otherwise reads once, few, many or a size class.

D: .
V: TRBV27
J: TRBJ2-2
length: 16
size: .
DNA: TGTGCCAGCAGTTTTGGGTCCGTTGTGAACACCGGGGAGCTGTTTTTT
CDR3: CASSFGSVVNTGELFF

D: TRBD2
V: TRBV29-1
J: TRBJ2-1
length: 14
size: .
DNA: TGCAGCGGAGAGACTAGCGGGAGTCTCTATGAGCAGTTCTTC
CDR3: CSGETSGSLYEQFF

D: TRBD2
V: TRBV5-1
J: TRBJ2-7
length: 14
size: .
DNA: TGCGCCAGCAGCTTACTAGCGGGGACCTACGAGCAGTACTTC
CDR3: CASSLLAGTYEQYF

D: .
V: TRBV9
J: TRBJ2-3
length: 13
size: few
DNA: TGTGCCAGCAGCGTAGGGGCGGCGAATACGCAGTATTTT
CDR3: CASSVGAANTQYF

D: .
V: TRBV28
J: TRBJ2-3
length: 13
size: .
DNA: TGTGCCAGCAGTTTCTCACACACAGATACGCAGTATTTT
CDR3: CASSFSHTDTQYF

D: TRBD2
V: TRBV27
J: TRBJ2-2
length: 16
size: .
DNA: TGTGCCAGCAGTCTTCGGACTAGCACGGGCACCGGGGAGCTGTTTTTT
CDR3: CASSLRTSTGTGELFF

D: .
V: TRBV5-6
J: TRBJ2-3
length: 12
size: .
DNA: TGTGCCAGCAGCTTAGATGAGGATACGCAGTATTTT
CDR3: CASSLDEDTQYF

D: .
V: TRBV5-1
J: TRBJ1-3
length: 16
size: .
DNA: TGCGCCAGCAGCTTCGGGGGACCAGGGGAAGGAAACACCATATATTTT
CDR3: CASSFGGPGEGNTIYF

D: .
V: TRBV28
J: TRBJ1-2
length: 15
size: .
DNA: TGTGCCAGCCGCCCCGGGGCCCAGATCAGCTATGGCTACACCTTC
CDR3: CASRPGAQISYGYTF

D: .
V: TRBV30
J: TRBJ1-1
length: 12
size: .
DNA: TGTGCCTGGAGTACGGGTGGCACTGAAGCTTTCTTT
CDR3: CAWSTGGTEAFF

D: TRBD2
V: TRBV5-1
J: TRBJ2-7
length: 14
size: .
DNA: TGCGCCAGCAGCTCGGGCGTAGCGGGATACGAGCAGTACTTC
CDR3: CASSSGVAGYEQYF

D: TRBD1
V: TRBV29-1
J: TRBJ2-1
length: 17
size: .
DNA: TGCAGCGTTATGGCTTGGATGGGACAGCGCTCCTACAATGAGCAGTTCTTC
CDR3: CSVMAWMGQRSYNEQFF

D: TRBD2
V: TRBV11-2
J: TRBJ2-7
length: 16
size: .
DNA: TGTGCCAGCAGCTACGATGGCGGGACTAGCGAGTACGAGCAGTACTTC
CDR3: CASSYDGGTSEYEQYF

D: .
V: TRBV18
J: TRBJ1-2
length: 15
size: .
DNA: TGTGCCAGCTCACCCGAACCGGGGTTAAGCTATGGCTACACCTTC
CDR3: CASSPEPGLSYGYTF

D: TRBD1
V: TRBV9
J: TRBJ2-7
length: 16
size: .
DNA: TGTGCCAGCAGCGTAGATAAGGGGACAGGGACCTACGAGCAGTACTTC
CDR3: CASSVDKGTGTYEQYF

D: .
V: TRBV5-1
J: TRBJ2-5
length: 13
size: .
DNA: TGCGCCAGCAGCTTATCACTCCAAGAGACCCAGTACTTC
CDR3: CASSLSLQETQYF

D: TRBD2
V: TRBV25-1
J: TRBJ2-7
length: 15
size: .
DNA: TGTGCCAGCAGTGACCCCGGACTAGCGTCCCACGAGCAGTACTTC
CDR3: CASSDPGLASHEQYF

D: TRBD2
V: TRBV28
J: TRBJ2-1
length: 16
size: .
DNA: TGTGCCAGCAGTTCACCTAGCGGGAGGGGGGGCAATGAGCAGTTCTTC
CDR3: CASSSPSGRGGNEQFF

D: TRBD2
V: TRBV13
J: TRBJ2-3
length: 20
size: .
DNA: TGTGCCAGCAGCTTAGGAGGCCGTCTAGCGGGAGTTCATAGCACAGATACGCAGTATTTT
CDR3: CASSLGGRLAGVHSTDTQYF

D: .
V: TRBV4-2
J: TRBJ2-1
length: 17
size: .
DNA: TGTGCCAGCAGCCAAGTTAGCGCTCCTGGGGGCTACAATGAGCAGTTCTTC
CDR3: CASSQVSAPGGYNEQFF

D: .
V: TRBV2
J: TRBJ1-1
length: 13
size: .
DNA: TGTGCCAGCAGCGCACAGGGCCGGGCTGAAGCTTTCTTT
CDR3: CASSAQGRAEAFF

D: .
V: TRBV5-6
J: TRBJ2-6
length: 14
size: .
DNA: TGTGCCAGTGGGTCATCGAACGGGGCCAACGTCCTGACTTTC
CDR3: CASGSSNGANVLTF

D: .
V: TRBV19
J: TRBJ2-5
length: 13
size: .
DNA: TGTGCCAGTAGTTTCGCCGTCTGGGAGACCCAGTACTTC
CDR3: CASSFAVWETQYF

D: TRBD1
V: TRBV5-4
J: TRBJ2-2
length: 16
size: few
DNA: TGTGCCAGCAGCTTGCACGGGACAGGGGACACCGGGGAGCTGTTTTTT
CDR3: CASSLHGTGDTGELFF

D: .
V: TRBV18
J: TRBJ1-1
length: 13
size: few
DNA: TGTGCCAGCTCACATACTCATCAAGATGAAGCTTTCTTT
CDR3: CASSHTHQDEAFF

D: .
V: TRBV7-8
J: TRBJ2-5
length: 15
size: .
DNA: TGTGCCAGCAGCCCATCCAGCGGAGGGGAAGAGACCCAGTACTTC
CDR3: CASSPSSGGEETQYF

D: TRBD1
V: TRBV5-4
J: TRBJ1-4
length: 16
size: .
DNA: TGTGCCAGCAGCAAGACAGGGGGCGGGCAAATCGGAAAACTGTTTTTT
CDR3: CASSKTGGGQIGKLFF

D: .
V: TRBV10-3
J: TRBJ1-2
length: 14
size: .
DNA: TGTGCCATCAGTGAGTCGTCACGGAACTATGGCTACACCTTC
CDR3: CAISESSRNYGYTF

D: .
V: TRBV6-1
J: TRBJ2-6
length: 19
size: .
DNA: TGTGCCAGCAGTGAAGCTCAGAGGGGACATAACTCTGGGGCCAACGTCCTGACTTTC
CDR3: CASSEAQRGHNSGANVLTF

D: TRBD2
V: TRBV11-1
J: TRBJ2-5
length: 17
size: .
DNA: TGTGCCAGCAGCTCCGGGACTAGCGGGAGGTACCAAGAGACCCAGTACTTC
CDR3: CASSSGTSGRYQETQYF

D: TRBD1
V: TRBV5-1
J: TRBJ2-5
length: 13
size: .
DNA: TGCGCCAGCAGCTCGGACAGGAGGGAGACCCAGTACTTC
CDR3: CASSSDRRETQYF

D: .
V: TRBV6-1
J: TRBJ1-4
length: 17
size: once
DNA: TGTGCCAGCAGTGAGCCCGGGGAAGGGGAAACTAATGAAAAACTGTTTTTT
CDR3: CASSEPGEGETNEKLFF

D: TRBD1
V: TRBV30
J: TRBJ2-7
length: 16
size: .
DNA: TGTGCCTGGACTTCACCCGGGGACAGGGGATCCTACGAGCAGTACTTC
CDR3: CAWTSPGDRGSYEQYF

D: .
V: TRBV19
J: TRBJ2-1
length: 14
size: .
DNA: TGTGCCAGTACCGGGGGCCGGACAGTCAATGAGCAGTTCTTC
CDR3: CASTGGRTVNEQFF

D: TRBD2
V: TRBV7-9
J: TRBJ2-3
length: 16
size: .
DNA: TGTGCCAGCAGCCTGGGACTAGCGGGAGTCACAGATACGCAGTATTTT
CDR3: CASSLGLAGVTDTQYF

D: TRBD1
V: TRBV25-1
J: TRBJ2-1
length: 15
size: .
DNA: TGTGCCAGCTCGGGACAGCTGAGCTCCTACAATGAGCAGTTCTTC
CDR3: CASSGQLSSYNEQFF

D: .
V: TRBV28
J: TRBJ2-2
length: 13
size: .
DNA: TGTGCCAGCAGTTTGGGCCCCCTCGGGGAGCTGTTTTTT
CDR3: CASSLGPLGELFF

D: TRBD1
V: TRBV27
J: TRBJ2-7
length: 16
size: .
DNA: TGTGCCAGCAGTGTCGGACAGGTCGTCGGGGTGGATGAGCAGTACTTC
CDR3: CASSVGQVVGVDEQYF

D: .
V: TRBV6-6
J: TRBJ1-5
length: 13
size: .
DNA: TGTGCCAGCAGTTACTCGAACAATCAGCCCCAGCATTTT
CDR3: CASSYSNNQPQHF

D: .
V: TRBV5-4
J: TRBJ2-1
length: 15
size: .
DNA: TGTGCCACCTGGAAGCGGGACATCCGACGGGGTGAGCAGTTCTTC
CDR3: CATWKRDIRRGEQFF

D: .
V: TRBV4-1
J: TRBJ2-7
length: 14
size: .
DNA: TGCGCCAGCTCTTACCCGGGCTACACTTACGAGCAGTACTTC
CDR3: CASSYPGYTYEQYF

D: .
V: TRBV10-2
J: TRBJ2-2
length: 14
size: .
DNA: TGCGCCACTTTAGGACAGACGAACACCGGGGAGCTGTTTTTT
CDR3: CATLGQTNTGELFF

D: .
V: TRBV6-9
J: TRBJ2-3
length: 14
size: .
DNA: TGTGCCAGCAGTGAGGACCAAAAGACAGATACGCAGTATTTT
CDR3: CASSEDQKTDTQYF

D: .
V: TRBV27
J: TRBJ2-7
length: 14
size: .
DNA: TGTGCCAGCAGTTTAGGGCAGGGCTTCCACGAGCAGTACTTC
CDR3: CASSLGQGFHEQYF

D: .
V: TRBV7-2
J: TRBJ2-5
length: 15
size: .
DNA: TGTGCCAGCAGCTTAGTTGCCGGGGTCCAAGAGACCCAGTACTTC
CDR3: CASSLVAGVQETQYF

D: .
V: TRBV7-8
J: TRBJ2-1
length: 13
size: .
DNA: TGTGCCAGCAGCTCCCCCAACGTGGGTGAGCAGTTCTTC
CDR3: CASSSPNVGEQFF

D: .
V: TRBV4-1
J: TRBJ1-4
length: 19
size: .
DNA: TGCGCCAGCAGCCAATTAAAGGAAGGATGGGGGCGTCGGAATGAAAAACTGTTTTTT
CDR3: CASSQLKEGWGRRNEKLFF

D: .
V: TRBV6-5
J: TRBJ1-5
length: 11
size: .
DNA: TGTGCCAGCAGCCAGGGGAAGCCCCAGCATTTT
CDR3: CASSQGKPQHF

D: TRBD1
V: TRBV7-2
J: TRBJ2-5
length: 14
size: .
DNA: TGTGCCAGCAGCTCCGACAGGGGGCTCGAGACCCAGTACTTC
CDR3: CASSSDRGLETQYF

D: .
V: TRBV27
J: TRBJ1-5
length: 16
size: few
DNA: TGTGCCAGCAGCCCCCTCGGACTACTCACCAATCAGCCCCAGCATTTT
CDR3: CASSPLGLLTNQPQHF

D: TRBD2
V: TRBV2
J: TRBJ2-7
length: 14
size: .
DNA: TGTGCCAGCAGTGGCGGGAGGGAATCATACGAGCAGTACTTC
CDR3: CASSGGRESYEQYF

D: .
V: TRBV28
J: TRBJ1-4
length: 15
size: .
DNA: TGTGCCAGCAACAACGGACGGAGCTCTAATGAAAAACTGTTTTTT
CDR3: CASNNGRSSNEKLFF

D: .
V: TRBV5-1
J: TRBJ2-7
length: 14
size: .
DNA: TGCGCCAGCTTTCCCGGGACTCAGACCTACGAGCAGTACTTC
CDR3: CASFPGTQTYEQYF